Below are 9 T cell receptor beta chains sequenced from a single sample in a study of T cell changes during pregnancy in multiple sclerosis. The protocol was immunoSEQ multiplex PCR, while the TCRdb copy is restricted to in-frame clones and leaves out a portion. The data contain approximately 61,000 clones, around 90% of them singletons. The specimen comprised peripheral blood, sampled in the first trimester of pregnancy. All receptors come from a female donor in good health, enrolled as a control in a pregnancy study.

This chain joins TRBV9 and TRBJ2-5, with 10 nucleotides matching TRBD2. Germline CDR1 is SGDLS and CDR2 is YYNGEE. The J segment lost 1 base and the V segment lost 0 bases, leaving 6 bases of the junction unmatched. The CDR3 consists of 17 residues. CDR3: CASSVAASGGVQETQYF. Here the CDR3 DNA reads TGTGCCAGCAGCGTAGCTGCTAGCGGGGGCGTCCAAGAGACCCAGTACTTC.

The rearrangement uses TRBV7-9 and TRBJ1-1, with TRBD1 matching over 7 bases. Germline V CDR1 and CDR2: SEHNR, FQNEAQ (reference sequence). The CDR3 is 17 amino acids. V lost 0 bases and J lost 0; bases outside the gene matches: 7. CDR3 in DNA: TGTGCCAGCAGCTTAGCGGGGACAGCTAGAATGAACACTGAAGCTTTCTTT. This codes for CASSLAGTARMNTEAFF.

The rearrangement links TRBV9 to TRBJ1-2; D perhaps matches TRBD1 (6 bases). Germline-derived CDR1 and CDR2 are SGDLS and YYNGEE. V was cut by 4 bases and J by 7 bases, with 14 bases left in between. The CDR3 extends over 13 amino acids. CDR3 sequence (DNA): TGTGCCAGCAGCTCCCAAGGGGGAATTGGCTACACCTTC. The encoded protein is CASSSQGGIGYTF.

The rearrangement joins TRBV9 to TRBJ2-1, with 8 bases lining up with TRBD2. The CDR3 totals 15 residues. CDR1 and CDR2 from the germline V gene are SGDLS and YYNGEE. The junction had 10 bases not matched to a gene; V was cut back by 5 bases and J by 6 bases. CDR3 coding DNA: TGTGCCAGCAGTAATAGGAGCGGGAGACGCAATGAGCAGTTCTTC. It yields the protein CASSNRSGRRNEQFF. Full variable domain (remainder filled in from reference TRBV9 and TRBJ2-1): DSGVTQTPKHLITATGQRVTLRCSPRSGDLSVYWYQQSLDQGLQFLIQYYNGEERAKGNILERFSAQQFPDLHSELNLSSLELGDSALYFCASSNRSGRRNEQFFGPGTRLTVL.

This rearrangement joins TRBV5-4 to TRBJ2-2; no clear D gene. V was pared by 0 bases and J by 3 bases, with 12 bases between. CDR1 SGHNT and CDR2 YYREEE come from the germline V gene (reference sequence). The CDR3 loop spans 16 amino acids. The CDR3 sequence: CASSLASTQYTGELFF. The CDR3 coding sequence is TGTGCCAGCAGCTTGGCCTCTACCCAATACACCGGGGAGCTGTTTTTT.

This clone was picked up one time. The J gene is TRBJ2-7, the V gene TRBV5-5; D might be TRBD1 (5 bases). Germline assignment: CDR1 SGHKS and CDR2 YYEKEE (reference sequence). Trimming took 2 bases from V and 2 from J, leaving 11 bases between them. There are 14 residues in the CDR3. CDR3 coding DNA: TGTGCCAGCAGCTTCGGGCAGGGAACCTACGAGCAGTACTTC. It translates to CASSFGQGTYEQYF.

The chain couples TRBV27 to TRBJ2-7, with D unclear. Germline CDR1 reads MNHEY; CDR2 reads SMNVEV (reference sequence). Trimming cost V 1 base and J 6 bases, with 16 bases left between them. The CDR3 totals 15 residues. CDR3 residues: CASSLLVPESGEQYF. The CDR3 DNA follows: TGTGCCAGCAGTTTATTAGTTCCGGAGTCGGGCGAGCAGTACTTC.

V usage is TRBV19 and J usage is TRBJ1-4, with 7 bases matching TRBD1. With V trimmed by 7 bases and J by 8 bases, 10 bases remained unmatched. CDR1 is LNHDA and CDR2 is SQIVND in the germline V gene (reference sequence). This CDR3 has 14 residues. CDR3 amino acids: CASTDGGGWEKLFF. DNA of the CDR3: TGTGCCAGTACCGACGGAGGGGGCTGGGAAAAACTGTTTTTT.

This chain joins TRBV13 and TRBJ1-1, with D uncertain. V lost 5 bases and J 5 bases, leaving 12 bases between the germline ends. The germline V gene has CDR1 PRHDT and CDR2 FYEKMQ (reference sequence). This CDR3 comprises 13 residues. The CDR3 sequence: CASSGIPRTEAFF. The CDR3 region has the DNA TGTGCCAGCAGCGGTATCCCGCGGACTGAAGCTTTCTTT.